Following are 30 T cell receptor beta chains from one sample sequenced in a study of blood T cell repertoires in COVID-19. Some clones are missing from TCRdb's copy, which holds only in-frame ones; the method was immunoSEQ multiplex PCR. The table shows roughly 57,000 clones, with around 92% occurring only once. Sequenced input: peripheral blood. The receptors stem from a human donor in a cohort sampled during active COVID-19.

This clone was detected only once. V usage is TRBV6-2 or TRBV6-3 and J usage is TRBJ1-1; TRBD1 is a possible D gene (5 bases). The V gene lost 5 bases and the J gene lost 3 bases, with 16 bases spanning the gap. The length of the CDR3 is 15 residues. The germline CDR1 and CDR2 sequences are MNHEY and SVGEGT. CDR3 sequence: CASSGRRVVDTEAFF. The CDR3 DNA sequence: TGTGCCAGCAGTGGACGCAGGGTGGTTGACACTGAAGCTTTCTTT.

The rearrangement links TRBV6-5 to TRBJ1-2; TRBD1 matches 7 bases. Trimming removed 2 bases from V and 1 base from J; junction bases left unmatched: 7. Germline CDR1 is MNHEY and CDR2 is SVGAGI. The CDR3 spans 16 residues. Here the CDR3 DNA reads TGTGCCAGCAGTTACATGGGGACAGAGAGTAACTATGGCTACACCTTC. It translates to CASSYMGTESNYGYTF.

V and J are TRBV21-1 and TRBJ1-1; the D call TRBD1 from the table was never checked on the DNA. TRBV21-1 is deemed a pseudogene. The CDR3 spans 17 residues. CDR3 coding DNA: TGTGCCAGCAGCATCCGGGACAGGGCCCCTATCGCGGCTGAAGCTTTCTTT. It yields the protein CASSIRDRAPIAAEAFF.

The chain uses TRBV4-3 and TRBJ2-4; TRBD2 agrees at 11 bases. Germline V gives CDR1 LGHNA, CDR2 YSLEER. Losses at the gene ends were 0 bases for V and 2 bases for J; bases not matched to a gene: 6. This CDR3 contains 18 residues. Here the CDR3 reads CASSQDLLAGVSKNIQYF. Written as DNA, the CDR3 is TGCGCCAGCAGCCAAGATCTACTAGCGGGGGTATCCAAAAACATTCAGTACTTC.

Note on this clone: The same CDR3 is also encoded by other DNA sequences in this sample. This chain connects TRBV12-3 or TRBV12-4 to TRBJ2-7; 8 nucleotides align to TRBD2. V was pared by 3 bases and J by 2 bases, with 0 bases of the junction left unmatched. The CDR3 sequence is 13 residues long. In nucleotides, the CDR3 is TGTGCCAGCAGTTTCGGGGGGGCCTACGAGCAGTACTTC. Translation: CASSFGGAYEQYF.

The V call is TRBV19, the J call TRBJ2-1; 11 bases align to TRBD1. V lost 3 bases and J lost 12; bases outside the gene matches: 13. The CDR3 loop spans 16 amino acids. Germline V lookup: CDR1 LNHDA, CDR2 SQIVND (reference sequence). CDR3 bases: TGTGCCAGTAGTATCCCCCGGACAGGGGGCGATTGGGGGCAGTTCTTC. As protein: CASSIPRTGGDWGQFF.

The genes are TRBV3-1 (or the pseudogene TRBV3-2) and TRBJ1-4; 11 positions match TRBD1. The germline CDR1 and CDR2 sequences are LGHDT and YNNKEL (reference sequence). Trimming cost V 4 bases and J 6 bases; bases outside gene matches: 1. CDR3 size: 14 residues. The DNA for the CDR3 is TGTGCCAGCAGCCGGGGACAGGGGGATGAAAAACTGTTTTTT. Amino acids: CASSRGQGDEKLFF.

This clone came up once. The chain couples TRBV13 to TRBJ2-7; TRBD1 aligns across 11 bases. The CDR3 runs 15 residues. The germline V gene has CDR1 PRHDT and CDR2 FYEKMQ (reference sequence). J gave up 4 bases and V 1 base, and 3 bases lay outside the gene matches. This chain's CDR3 is CASSLVGQGAYEQYF. As DNA, the CDR3 is TGTGCCAGCAGCTTAGTTGGACAGGGGGCTTACGAGCAGTACTTC.

This rearrangement joins TRBV30 to TRBJ2-7; TRBD2 agrees at 8 bases. V was pared by 0 bases and J by 6 bases, with 4 bases of the junction left unmatched. This CDR3 has 13 residues. Germline CDR1 and CDR2: GTSNPN and SVGIG (reference sequence). The DNA of the CDR3 is TGTGCCTGGAGTGTCTCGGGGGGGGCCGAGCAGTACTTC. It specifies CAWSVSGGAEQYF.

This clone showed up just a few times. The chain has TRBV19 and TRBJ1-5; 7 bases are shared with TRBD1. Germline CDR1 and CDR2: LNHDA and SQIVND (reference sequence). This CDR3 is built from 16 residues. The junction had 8 bases not matched to a gene; V was cut back by 3 bases and J by 3 bases. CDR3 in amino acids: CASSIHTGVYNQPQHF. In nucleotides, the CDR3 is TGTGCCAGTAGTATTCATACAGGGGTCTACAATCAGCCCCAGCATTTT.

The V call is TRBV6-5, the J call TRBJ1-2, with TRBD1 identical over 8 bases. J lost 8 bases, V lost 6 bases, and 11 bases had no gene match. The CDR3 is made up of 14 amino acids. Germline CDR1 and CDR2: MNHEY and SVGAGI. The CDR3 sequence: CASRTRGPSRGYTF. In DNA form, the CDR3 reads TGTGCCAGCAGAACCAGGGGGCCAAGTCGAGGCTACACCTTC.

CDR3: CASSTTPGAGGYTF. As DNA, the CDR3 is TGCGCCAGCAGTACCACCCCAGGGGCGGGTGGCTACACCTTC. This rearrangement joins TRBV5-1 to TRBJ1-2; weak D call: TRBD1 (6 bases). In germline, CDR1 is SGHRS, CDR2 YFSETQ. The CDR3 totals 14 residues. Between the trimmed V and J ends, which lost 5 bases and 7 bases, there was a span of 18 bases.

The V and J genes are TRBV19 and TRBJ1-3; D perhaps matches TRBD1 (5 bases). Per germline, CDR1 LNHDA and CDR2 SQIVND (reference sequence). The CDR3 has 15 residues. V lost 6 bases and J 0 bases, leaving 12 bases between the germline ends. CDR3 protein: CASSPTDNSGNTIYF. The CDR3 DNA is TGTGCCAGTAGCCCGACAGATAACTCTGGAAACACCATATATTTT.

This rearrangement joins TRBV5-4 to TRBJ2-1; 9 bases are a match to TRBD1. Germline lookup yields CDR1 SGHNT and CDR2 YYREEE (reference sequence). The CDR3 is made up of 16 amino acids. J gave up 5 bases and V 4 bases, and 10 bases lay outside the gene matches. The CDR3 reads CASSINSGTGHNEQFF. The CDR3 DNA follows: TGTGCCAGCAGCATAAACTCCGGGACAGGGCACAATGAGCAGTTCTTC.

This clone appeared once. The genes are TRBV9 and TRBJ2-7, with 7 positions matching TRBD1. This CDR3 region has 15 residues. Germline lookup yields CDR1 SGDLS and CDR2 YYNGEE. J lost 3 bases, V lost 4 bases, and 10 bases had no gene match. The CDR3 sequence: CASSPSPGQSYEQYF. DNA for the CDR3: TGTGCCAGCAGCCCGTCACCGGGACAGAGCTACGAGCAGTACTTC.

The chain carries TRBV7-6 and TRBJ2-7; 9 nucleotides align to TRBD1. Looked up from germline, CDR1 is SGHVS and CDR2 is FNYEAQ. Trimming at V came to 5 bases and at J to 4 bases, leaving 12 bases not matched to a gene. The CDR3 is 16 amino acids. CDR3 nucleotide sequence: TGTGCCAGCAGCCAACATCAGACAGGGGGGGGATACGAGCAGTACTTC. It specifies CASSQHQTGGGYEQYF.

The genes are TRBV2 and TRBJ2-5; D perhaps matches TRBD2 (6 bases). Trimming shortened V by 5 bases and J by 9 bases, and 10 bases separated the two germline ends. Germline assignment: CDR1 SNHLY and CDR2 FYNNEI. This CDR3 region has 11 residues. The CDR3 is CASSSREAQYF. In DNA, the CDR3 is TGTGCCAGCAGTTCGAGGGAGGCCCAGTACTTC.

Points on this clone: Other DNA sequences in this specimen translate into the identical CDR3. DNA for the CDR3: TGTGCCAGTAGTTTACAGGGGAATCAGCCCCAGCATTTT. Translating it yields CASSLQGNQPQHF. The chain couples TRBV19 to TRBJ1-5, with TRBD1 matching 7 bases. CDR1 is LNHDA, CDR2 SQIVND, per germline (reference sequence). The CDR3 is 13 amino acids. The V gene end was trimmed by 5 bases and the J gene end by 4 bases; junction bases not matched to a gene: 2. The whole variable domain, filled in from reference TRBV19 and TRBJ1-5, reads DGGITQSPKYLFRKEGQNVTLSCEQNLNHDAMYWYRQDPGQGLRLIYYSQIVNDFQKGDIAEGYSVSREKKESFPLTVTSAQKNPTAFYLCASSLQGNQPQHFGDGTRLSIL.

This clone was seen only once. The rearrangement joins TRBV5-6 to TRBJ2-3; a possible D gene is TRBD1 (5 bases). The germline V gene has CDR1 SGHDT and CDR2 YYEEEE. V was cut by 1 base and J by 8 bases, with 14 bases left in between. The CDR3 sequence is 14 residues long. This chain's CDR3 is CASSLSLTQGTQYF. CDR3 nucleotides: TGTGCCAGCAGCTTGAGTCTGACTCAGGGTACGCAGTATTTT.

This sequence joins TRBV11-3 and TRBJ2-1; 9 bases agree with TRBD2. The CDR3 is made up of 17 amino acids. CDR1 and CDR2 (germline): SGHNT, YENEEA. The J segment lost 7 bases and the V segment lost 1 base, leaving 11 bases of the junction unmatched. The CDR3 DNA reads as TGTGCCAGCAGCTTAGGTTATGGGCTAGCGGGGTTGAATGAGCAGTTCTTC. It is translated as CASSLGYGLAGLNEQFF.

The genes are TRBV18 and TRBJ1-2, with D unresolved. Trimming took off 2 bases at V and 5 bases at J, with 9 bases between the two ends. This CDR3 is 13 amino acids long. Looked up from germline, CDR1 is KGHSH and CDR2 is LQKENI. The DNA of the CDR3 is TGTGCCAGCTCACCAGGTGATCAGTATGGCTACACCTTC. Translation gives CASSPGDQYGYTF.

This chain joins TRBV6-1 and TRBJ2-7; the match to TRBD1 covers 9 bases. Germline CDR1 reads MNHNS; CDR2 reads SASEGT. The CDR3 consists of 17 residues. Trimming at V came to 0 bases and at J to 4 bases, leaving 10 bases not matched to a gene. In DNA form, the CDR3 reads TGTGCCAGCAGTGAAGCGCTCCCGGGACAGGGTATATACGAGCAGTACTTC. Its translation: CASSEALPGQGIYEQYF.

The chain links TRBV7-8 to TRBJ2-7; TRBD2 matches at 7 bases. This CDR3 is 15 amino acids long. CDR1 is SGHVS, CDR2 FQNEAQ, per germline. V trimming: 3 bases; J trimming: 0 bases; junction bases outside the gene matches: 5. This CDR3 reads CASSLAGDFSYEQYF. The CDR3 DNA follows: TGTGCCAGCAGCTTGGCGGGGGACTTCTCCTACGAGCAGTACTTC.

This clone was counted between two and nine times. CDR3 amino acids: CASSYLAGRYQETQYF. The CDR3 DNA is TGTGCCAGCAGTTACCTAGCGGGGCGCTACCAAGAGACCCAGTACTTC. This chain uses TRBV6-6 with TRBJ2-5; TRBD2 matches at 9 bases. The trim removed 2 bases at V and 0 bases at J, leaving 4 bases unmatched. CDR1 is MNHNY and CDR2 is SVGAGI in the germline V gene (reference sequence). This CDR3 is built from 16 residues.

This chain's CDR3 is CASSYLPFSPLHF. For the CDR3, the DNA is TGTGCCAGCAGTTATCTTCCCTTTTCACCCCTCCACTTT. The V gene is TRBV6-5, the J gene TRBJ1-6; D is unresolved. CDR1 is MNHEY, CDR2 SVGAGI, per germline. Trimming cost V 3 bases and J 9 bases, with 9 bases left between them. The length of the CDR3 is 13 residues.

The genes are TRBV6-5 and TRBJ2-7; a possible D gene is TRBD2 (5 bases). The CDR3 sequence is 13 residues long. Trimming shortened V by 2 bases and J by 5 bases, and 10 bases separated the two germline ends. From germline, CDR1 is MNHEY and CDR2 SVGAGI. The CDR3, as DNA: TGTGCCAGCAGTTACGAGGGCATCCACGAGCAGTACTTC. Its protein product is CASSYEGIHEQYF.

The V and J genes are TRBV11-3 and TRBJ2-3; 14 bases agree with TRBD2. CDR3 size: 19 residues. Trimming cost V 5 bases and J 2 bases; bases outside gene matches: 12. Germline V lookup: CDR1 SGHNT, CDR2 YENEEA. The CDR3 here is CASSPGGLAGDPLTDTQYF. The CDR3 coding sequence is TGTGCCAGCAGCCCAGGGGGACTAGCGGGGGACCCCCTCACAGATACGCAGTATTTT.

This chain uses TRBV18 with TRBJ2-7; no clear D. The germline CDR1 and CDR2 sequences are KGHSH and LQKENI. The CDR3 sequence is 13 residues long. V dropped 5 bases and J dropped 0 bases, with 8 bases sitting between them. The CDR3 reads CASSSTVSYEQYF. The CDR3 DNA is TGTGCCAGCTCATCCACAGTCTCCTACGAGCAGTACTTC.

V and J are TRBV11-1 and TRBJ2-3, with D possibly TRBD1 on 6 matching bases. This CDR3 region has 14 residues. From germline, CDR1 is SGHAT and CDR2 FQDESV (reference sequence). V lost 5 bases, J lost 4 bases, and 13 bases lay in between. CDR3 nucleotide sequence: TGTGCCAGCAGCCGAGGGTCAGGGGCAGATACGCAGTATTTT. Encoded protein: CASSRGSGADTQYF.

As DNA, the CDR3 is TGTGCCAGCGGGGCCATTGGACAGGGCGCCAACGTCCTGACTTTC. Its translation: CASGAIGQGANVLTF. J is TRBJ2-6 and V is TRBV27; TRBD1 aligns across 8 bases. Germline CDR1 is MNHEY and CDR2 is SMNVEV (reference sequence). The V and J ends lost 8 bases and 7 bases, in that order; junction bases with no gene match: 10. The CDR3 length is 15 residues.